This T cell receptor beta chain was sequenced in a study of T-cell reconstitution after alpha-beta-depleted transplantation in children. A library of TCRbeta sequences, prepared with unique molecular identifiers, was generated. TCRdb ran MiXCR on the PCR reads and lists one entry per CDR3 protein. Here the sample spans under 75,000 distinct CDR3 sequences, approximately 11% being singletons. Germline CDR1 is LNHDA and CDR2 is SQIVND (reference sequence). With V trimmed by 5 bases and J by 7 bases, 16 bases remained unmatched. The CDR3 contains 17 residues. Study findings and constraints: From surviving recipient T cells and thymic progenitors came the high day-60 TCRbeta diversity observed in some patients. When one year had passed after transplant, most T-cell counts and diversity came from newly produced T cells.

This clonotype was seen only a few times. Its specificity is unknown. The chain carries TRBV19 and TRBJ2-5; 10 bases agree with TRBD2. The TCR sequence derives from a boy younger than 18 with acute myeloid leukemia, due to receive a stem cell transplant. The sequenced sample was PBMCs, obtained before TCRalphabeta/CD19-depleted stem cell transplant. CDR3 coding DNA: TGTGCCAGTAGTCCAGATCGACTAGCGGGCCATGGGGGGACCCAGTACTTC. Its translation: CASSPDRLAGHGGTQYF.